Presented here are 19 T cell receptor beta chains from one specimen sequenced in a study of T cells in localized non-small cell lung cancer. TCRdb keeps only in-frame clones here, not all; method: immunoSEQ multiplex PCR. This table has over a thousand clones, about 34% appearing once. The sample in question was lung tumor tissue, obtained before any cancer treatment. The receptors here all came from a male donor aged 60 or over with stage I lung adenocarcinoma.

The chain uses TRBV9 and TRBJ2-1, with TRBD2 matching 14 bases. CDR3 length equals 15 residues. The V segment lost 3 bases and the J segment 7 bases; nucleotides outside the gene matches: 3. The V gene's germline CDR1 is SGDLS and CDR2 YYNGEE. The CDR3 loop is CASSARTSGGNEQFF. The CDR3 DNA reads as TGTGCCAGCAGCGCCCGGACTAGCGGGGGGAATGAGCAGTTCTTC.

This clone was seen more than once but under ten times. The chain carries TRBV11-3 and TRBJ1-6; D is possibly TRBD1 (6 bases). The germline V and J ends were trimmed by 3 bases and 10 bases, with 16 bases remaining between them. Germline CDR1 reads SGHNT; CDR2 reads YENEEA. There are 15 residues in the CDR3. As DNA, the CDR3 is TGTGCCAGCAGCTTGTATGGGGGGCAGGAATCACCCCTCCACTTT. Residues: CASSLYGGQESPLHF.

This clone was seen a few times. This rearrangement joins TRBV28 to TRBJ2-1, with 7 bases lining up with TRBD1. The J segment lost 8 bases and the V segment lost 10 bases, leaving 11 bases of the junction unmatched. The germline gives CDR1 MDHEN, CDR2 SYDVKM. The CDR3 is 13 residues long. Here the CDR3 DNA reads TGTGCCACTACAGGGGTGGGCGCCTATGAGCAGTTCTTC. This codes for CATTGVGAYEQFF.

This clone was counted once. This sequence joins TRBV5-1 and TRBJ1-1; TRBD1 aligns across 8 bases. Trimming cost V 6 bases and J 3 bases; bases outside gene matches: 13. Germline CDR1 reads SGHRS; CDR2 reads YFSETQ. The CDR3 length is 16 residues. CDR3 in amino acids: CASTKDRAYTYTEAFF. In DNA form, the CDR3 reads TGCGCCAGCACCAAGGACAGGGCTTACACCTACACTGAAGCTTTCTTT. The full variable domain, rest sourced from reference TRBV5-1 and TRBJ1-1, is KAGVTQTPRYLIKTRGQQVTLSCSPISGHRSVSWYQQTPGQGLQFLFEYFSETQRNKGNFPGRFSGRQFSNSRSEMNVSTLELGDSALYLCASTKDRAYTYTEAFFGQGTRLTVV.

The chain joins TRBV1 to TRBJ2-7. TRBV1 is classified as a pseudogene. The CDR3 contains 15 residues. CDR3 protein: CASSQPDHQPYEQYF. The CDR3 DNA follows: TGCGCCAGCAGCCAACCCGACCATCAACCCTACGAGCAGTACTTC.

The CDR3 is CASSGGQGSTDTQYF. CDR3 nucleotides: TGTGCCAGCTCGGGGGGACAGGGAAGCACAGATACGCAGTATTTT. The V call is TRBV18, the J call TRBJ2-3; TRBD1 aligns across 9 bases. The trim removed 6 bases at V and 0 bases at J, leaving 4 bases unmatched. Germline V lookup: CDR1 KGHSH, CDR2 LQKENI. CDR3 size: 15 residues.

The rearrangement uses TRBV19 and TRBJ1-2, with D maybe TRBD1 (6 bases). Trimming took off 5 bases at V and 5 bases at J, with 12 bases between the two ends. CDR3 length equals 13 residues. Germline assignment: CDR1 LNHDA and CDR2 SQIVND (reference sequence). This CDR3 is CASSPRGGYGYTF. CDR3 nucleotide sequence: TGTGCCAGTAGTCCCCGAGGGGGGTATGGCTACACCTTC.

This clone qualifies as medium-sized. The chain links TRBV11-3 to TRBJ2-5; 7 bases are a match to TRBD2. CDR1 is SGHNT, CDR2 YENEEA, per germline. Trimming cost V 4 bases and J 5 bases; bases outside gene matches: 10. This CDR3 is built from 15 residues. This CDR3 reads CASSSPRGAGETQYF. The CDR3 DNA reads TGTGCCAGCAGCTCGCCGAGGGGAGCGGGGGAGACCCAGTACTTC.

The chain combines TRBV9 with TRBJ2-5; 11 bases align to TRBD2. V shed 0 bases and J 2 bases; nucleotides not matched to a gene: 6. The CDR3 contains 17 residues. Germline V gene data show CDR1 as SGDLS and CDR2 as YYNGEE. This CDR3 is CASSVGASGGSQETQYF. The DNA of the CDR3 is TGTGCCAGCAGCGTAGGGGCTAGCGGGGGGTCTCAAGAGACCCAGTACTTC.

The chain is built from TRBV7-6 and TRBJ1-3, with D possibly being TRBD1 (5 bases). CDR1 is SGHVS and CDR2 is FNYEAQ in the germline V gene. This CDR3 comprises 15 residues. The germline V and J ends were trimmed by 1 base and 4 bases, with 11 bases remaining between them. This CDR3 is CASSLERTGGNTIYF. The CDR3 DNA reads TGTGCCAGCAGCTTAGAAAGAACAGGCGGAAACACCATATATTTT.

The CDR3 reads CASSRLGDTYNEQFF. In nucleotides, the CDR3 is TGTGCCAGTAGTAGGTTGGGGGACACCTACAATGAGCAGTTCTTC. This rearrangement joins TRBV19 to TRBJ2-1; TRBD1 is a possible D gene (6 bases). CDR3 length: 15 residues. V gave up 4 bases and J gave up 2 bases, with 12 bases separating them. The V gene's germline CDR1 is LNHDA and CDR2 SQIVND (reference sequence).

The chain uses TRBV9 and TRBJ1-2; perhaps TRBD1 as D (5 bases). CDR1 and CDR2 from the germline V gene are SGDLS and YYNGEE. The CDR3 consists of 15 residues. V was pared by 3 bases and J by 2 bases, with 14 bases between. This chain's CDR3 is CASSGSQTENYGYTF. DNA for the CDR3: TGTGCCAGCAGCGGAAGCCAGACAGAGAACTATGGCTACACCTTC.

This clone has a handful of counts. This sequence joins TRBV11-3 and TRBJ2-3, with 12 bases lining up with TRBD1. V lost 3 bases to trimming and J lost 4 bases; unmatched junction nucleotides: 5. This CDR3 contains 16 residues. CDR1 and CDR2 (germline): SGHNT, YENEEA. The CDR3 reads CASSLVGQGASDTQYF. The DNA of the CDR3 is TGTGCCAGCAGCTTGGTGGGACAGGGGGCGTCAGATACGCAGTATTTT.

In its sample, this clone was seen once. This chain links TRBV28 with TRBJ2-5, with 9 bases fitting TRBD1. Germline V lookup: CDR1 MDHEN, CDR2 SYDVKM. V dropped 3 bases and J dropped 5; count of bases not matched to a gene: 7. CDR3 length: 15 amino acids. Here the CDR3 reads CASSLLGTGYETQYF. In DNA, the CDR3 is TGTGCCAGCAGTTTGCTCGGGACAGGGTATGAGACCCAGTACTTC.

By frequency in the sample, this clone is medium-sized (0.01 to 0.1%). This sequence joins TRBV11-3 and TRBJ2-7; D is perhaps TRBD2 (5 bases). V dropped 1 base and J dropped 6 bases, with 19 bases sitting between them. Per the germline V gene, CDR1 is SGHNT and CDR2 is YENEEA. The CDR3 loop spans 16 amino acids. The CDR3 DNA reads as TGTGCCAGCAGCTTAGTCCACCTGCGGGCCCCTCTCGAGCAGTACTTC. Residues: CASSLVHLRAPLEQYF. The whole variable domain, filled in from reference TRBV11-3 and TRBJ2-7, reads EAGVVQSPRYKIIEKKQPVAFWCNPISGHNTLYWYLQNLGQGPELLIRYENEEAVDDSQLPKDRFSAERLKGVDSTLKIQPAELGDSAVYLCASSLVHLRAPLEQYFGPGTRLTVT.

The J gene is TRBJ2-3, the V gene TRBV28; D perhaps matches TRBD2 (6 bases). Germline V gene sequence: CDR1 MDHEN, CDR2 SYDVKM. V was trimmed by 6 bases and J by 2 bases, leaving 18 bases between them. The CDR3 has 16 amino acids. The CDR3 is CASSGSSEYLTDTQYF. CDR3 DNA: TGTGCCAGCAGCGGGTCTAGCGAGTACCTCACAGATACGCAGTATTTT.

The chain uses TRBV28 and TRBJ1-4; 7 nucleotides agree with TRBD1. Germline CDR1 MDHEN, CDR2 SYDVKM. The ends lost 6 bases at V and 7 bases at J; junction bases unmatched: 5. This CDR3 is built from 13 residues. This CDR3 reads CASRPGGVEKLFF. CDR3 DNA sequence: TGTGCCAGCAGGCCAGGGGGGGTTGAAAAACTGTTTTTT.

The chain joins TRBV11-3 to TRBJ2-7, with D perhaps being TRBD1 or TRBD2 (5 bases each). Looked up from germline, CDR1 is SGHNT and CDR2 is YENEEA. V lost 5 bases, J lost 6 bases, and 17 bases lay in between. The CDR3 has 14 residues. The CDR3 reads CASSRDRAPGEQYF. The CDR3 DNA follows: TGTGCCAGCAGCCGGGACCGGGCCCCAGGCGAGCAGTACTTC.

This chain uses TRBV5-1 with TRBJ1-1; TRBD1 matches 10 bases. The ends lost 1 base at V and 0 bases at J; junction bases unmatched: 15. The CDR3 consists of 20 residues. CDR1 is SGHRS and CDR2 is YFSETQ in the germline V gene. The CDR3 DNA reads as TGCGCCAGCAGCTTGCCCCGGGACAGGGGCCCTATCCAGTTGAACACTGAAGCTTTCTTT. Protein sequence: CASSLPRDRGPIQLNTEAFF.